What follows is one T cell receptor (beta chain) and its context. This clone showed up just once. This receptor's antigen is unknown. No per-base quality is available; no much larger clone lies one base away. In the prospective study, participants were about 18 to 100 years old, resided in 20 to 30 geographic areas of the United States, and were enrolled through a virtual design. To assign participants to cohorts, the prospective study relied on clinical history that participants themselves reported in a screening survey and a study questionnaire. Each participant in the prospective study had whole blood, serum and a nasopharyngeal or oropharyngeal swab collected by mobile phlebotomists. Prospective study participants could optionally give additional blood draws and questionnaires over an approximately two-month period. Prospective study blood samples were shipped either frozen or at room temperature before DNA extraction.

The CDR3 measures 14 amino acids from cysteine to phenylalanine. Only the CDR3 DNA is retained, 42 bases long and in frame from the first base. CDR1 and CDR2 are read off the germline V gene (reference sequence) as MNHNY and SVGAGI. V ends up 6 bases short and J 3 bases short, with an unmatched junction base count of 4. The source of the sample is a study of blood T cell repertoires in COVID-19 (TCRdb year 2020). Regarding the complete study: Samples covering the acute and convalescent phases of COVID-19 were provided by collaborators in the United States, Italy and Spain. The prospective study material was composed of cDNA or gDNA derived from T cells, B-cell-depleted T cells, or PBMCs. Subjects who had been exposed to COVID-19, were actively infected with it, or had recovered from it provided the deeply sampled blood TCRbeta repertoires that made up the dataset. The repertoires were released in a freely available public database meant as a resource for research on the immune response to SARS-CoV-2. Samples came from the ongoing ImmuneRACE study (first 160 participants) plus 1,254 subjects from 6 global collaborators. The sample metadata nearly always contained a de-identified subject ID, COVID-19 status, age in years and sex. Where available, HLA class I and class II types were obtained from metadata supplied by the sample provider rather than from assay-based typing.

Findings and caveats that apply to the study as a whole: How much clinical and demographic metadata was included differed by source and by participant, and the metadata was provided uncurated.

The immunoSEQ Assay, a bias-controlled multiplex PCR, was used to amplify TCRbeta CDR3 regions from genomic DNA. The authors' analysis ran thus. The number of nucleated cells in each sample was estimated by amplification of reference gene primers within the assay. To quantify the absolute abundance of each unique TCRbeta CDR3 rearrangement, sequence reads were collapsed and filtered. For each sample, productive Simpson clonality was calculated as the square root of Simpson's diversity index over productive rearrangements. The source is immuneACCESS, and TCRdb retained only in-frame sequences with V and J called. Part of the clones is not carried over; for the studies checked, unresolved V genes explain less than half of this, and the remainder is unexplained. V, J and clone size are those of that table, while D and trimming were read from the DNA. The sample records a few hundred thousand clones, approximately 86% of which are singletons. Of the sample, 4% to 5% is held by the ten largest clones.

The receptor was isolated from a woman aged 35 to 49 with acute COVID-19. Sequenced: PBMCs or T cells enriched from blood (not recorded which). Recombination linked TRBV6-6 to TRBJ2-2; 7 middle bases align to TRBD1. The DNA reads as follows: TGTGCCAGCAGCACAACAGGGGACACCGGGGAGCTGTTTTTT. It translates to CASSTTGDTGELFF.